This TCR beta chain originates from a study of beta chain features in type 1 diabetes (dated by TCRdb to the late 2010s). Background on the whole study: Patients and healthy donors did not differ in mean age, gender distribution, total cell number or subset yield. A total of some 110 million sorted cells were examined across all samples, and the number of cells per subset was strongly correlated with RNA yield. The study compared the TCRB repertoires of sorted circulating CD4+ T cell subsets in recently diagnosed type 1 diabetes patients with those in matched healthy donors. Whereas all 30 or so donors provided naive and central memory subsets, regulatory and stem cell-like memory subsets were isolated from just 8 patients and roughly eight healthy donors. The full study reports these points: Naive, central memory and regulatory TCRB repertoires appeared more similar among patients than among healthy donors. Sequencing cDNA rather than genomic DNA could over-represent highly expressing activated cells, although activation and CD3 levels did not differ between groups. Shorter templates might be favored by PCR, yet because patient and control samples were amplified and corrected together, any such skew would affect both groups equally. Because small numbers of individuals were included in the HLA sub-analyses, any influence of HLA type on TCRB rearrangement was left unresolved. At VDJ recombination sites, patients with type 1 diabetes made fewer insertions and deleted more nucleotides, a pattern implying thymic rearrangement abnormalities. In all four CD4+ subsets, TCRB CDR3 length was moderately but significantly shorter in type 1 diabetes patients.

Of note for this clone: It lacks a known antigen. Qualities for individual bases were not recorded, and no much larger clone is one base off. Other DNA sequences in this specimen translate into the identical CDR3.

All of the isolated RNA was reverse transcribed with the High Capacity cDNA Reverse Transcription Kit, so expressed TCRB transcripts were sequenced. Naive, central memory and regulatory T cell samples underwent deep immunoSEQ sequencing, averaging approximately 3.3 million total reads per sample. After sorted cells were lysed in RLT buffer, RNA was extracted with DNase-treated RNeasy Micro or Mini kits, with the choice depending on cell number. To prevent cross-contamination, each cell subset was processed individually, whereas patient and healthy donor samples were processed jointly. The immunoSEQ multiplex PCR was used to amplify TCRB sequences from cDNA, yielding 87-bp fragments that span the CDR3 region. Amplicons were sequenced on the Illumina HiSeq platform. The authors' pipeline ran thus. Synthetic template baselines were used to correct PCR bias computationally, reads within Hamming distance 2 were collapsed, and singletons that could not be merged were discarded. Reads were aligned against IMGT to assign V, D and J genes, CDR3 length and insertions or deletions at six rearrangement sites. Within each subset, clonotype counts were normalized to the number of sorted cells before true diversity and Gini coefficients were calculated with the tcR R package. Repertoire sharing was quantified using the overlap coefficient calculated on TCRB nucleotide sequences. Out-of-frame TCRB sequences from naive cells were analyzed as a proxy for the pre-selection repertoire. Drawn from immuneACCESS, this table holds only the in-frame rearrangements with V and J called that TCRdb kept. Clones are partly lost; checked studies trace under half to an unresolved V gene and leave the rest unexplained. The D gene and trimming were derived from the DNA, and the V and J assignments and clone size from that table. The sample profile shows nearly 250,000 clones; 68% of them were found once. Approximately 0.053% of the sample is held by the ten biggest clonotypes.

From each donor, a single peripheral blood sample of about 116 mL on average was drawn into heparinised tubes. Naive, central memory, regulatory and stem cell-like memory CD4+ T cells were sorted on a BD FACSAria II using a panel including CD45RO, CCR7, CD25, CD127, CD95 and CD27. Every sorted population had a purity above 95%. PBMCs were separated immediately by Lymphoprep density gradient centrifugation and were stained directly, without being cultured. Samples were stained and sorted in pairs, with one healthy donor and one patient per experiment, so that batch effects were minimized. The junction carries 8 bases between V and J, which are trimmed by 1 base and 7 bases respectively. As encoded in the germline V gene, CDR1 is SGHDN while CDR2 is FVKESK. The CDR3 covers 13 residues, taking in both the cysteine and the phenylalanine. Solely the CDR3 DNA is kept, with 39 bases framed from the first base.

The sequenced material came from naive CD4+ T cells from blood. In the paper's terms, the cell subset or site label means: true naive CD4+ T cells. The source of this sequence is a man younger than 40 in good health. Recombination joined TRBV14 with TRBJ1-5, with the identity of the D gene unclear. The CDR3 region has the sequence CASSQGLGQPQHF. The DNA sequence is TGTGCCAGCAGCCAAGGCCTGGGACAGCCCCAGCATTTT. Supplemented by the reference TRBV14 and TRBJ1-5 proteins around the CDR3, the complete variable domain is EAGVTQFPSHSVIEKGQTVTLRCDPISGHDNLYWYRRVMGKEIKFLLHFVKESKQDESGMPNNRFLAERTGGTYSTLKVQPAELEDSGVYFCASSQGLGQPQHFGDGTRLSIL.